This TCR beta chain stems from a study of blood T cell repertoires in COVID-19. Background on the study: Sources were T cells, B-cell-depleted T cells, or PBMCs; the material itself was cDNA or gDNA.

Generated by immunoSEQ multiplex PCR, the TCRdb table keeps only in-frame clones and is missing some. The sample records roughly 75,000 clones, 86% being singletons. Specimen: peripheral blood. The receptor was derived from a man older than 75 in a cohort sampled during active COVID-19.

The DNA for the CDR3 is TGCGCCAGCAGCTTATACAGGGGCAACACTGAAGCTTTCTTT. It is translated as CASSLYRGNTEAFF. This chain joins TRBV5-1 and TRBJ1-1; 7 positions agree with TRBD1. The CDR3 runs 14 residues. The junction had 3 bases not matched to a gene; V was cut back by 2 bases and J by 2 bases. Per germline, CDR1 SGHRS and CDR2 YFSETQ. Supplemented by reference TRBV5-1 and TRBJ1-1, the full variable domain reads KAGVTQTPRYLIKTRGQQVTLSCSPISGHRSVSWYQQTPGQGLQFLFEYFSETQRNKGNFPGRFSGRQFSNSRSEMNVSTLELGDSALYLCASSLYRGNTEAFFGQGTRLTVV.